The source of this T cell receptor beta chain is a study of CD8+CD57+ T cells in acquired aplastic anemia. Study in general: DNA recovered from sorted CD4+ and CD8+ cells had a mean of 3.2 ug.

The CDR3 spans 14 residues. In germline, CDR1 is DFQATT, CDR2 SNEGSKA (reference sequence). Genomic DNA templated the TCR beta VDJ and CDR3 profiling. In TCRdb, the reads were re-called with MiXCR into one record per CDR3 protein. Altogether hundreds of thousands of distinct CDR3 sequences are present, roughly 68% being singletons, with the ten largest covering 4%. Worth noting for this clonotype: Compared with germline, one end of the junction differs, possibly owing to a read error.

The clonotype was recovered from a human donor in good health, serving as a control. Input material: sorted CD4+, CD8+, or CD8+CD57+ T cells (not recorded which) from PBMCs. The genes are TRBV20-1 and TRBJ2-7; TRBD2 matches at 7 bases. The CDR3 nucleotides are TGCAGCGCTAGAGATTGGGGGGAGGGAGACGAGCAGTACTTC. Encoded protein: CSARDWGEGDEQYF.